This T cell receptor (beta chain) emerged from a study of prognosis after radiotherapy for stage I lung cancer. Study-wide findings and caveats: Differing TRBV and TRBJ gene usage was reportedly seen between patients with and without metastases.

This clonotype appeared many times. Antigen unknown. Two rounds of multiplex PCR amplified TCR beta CDR3 from genomic DNA. Each TRBV and TRBJ gene had its own primer in the first PCR round. Using its own MiXCR run on the multiplex PCR reads, TCRdb lists one record per CDR3 protein. The table records tens of thousands of distinct CDR3 sequences, 32% of them present only once. CDR1 and CDR2 (germline): SNHLY, FYNNEI. V shed 3 bases and J shed 6 bases, with 11 bases lying between them. The CDR3 has 13 amino acids. This specimen was PBMCs, taken before or after stereotactic body radiation therapy (not recorded which). The clonotype comes from a donor at least 50 years old with non-small cell lung cancer. The chain combines TRBV2 with TRBJ2-5; perhaps TRBD2 as D (6 bases). The CDR3 nucleotides read TGTGCCAGCAGTGAGACTAGATGGAAGACCCAGTACTTC. Its translation: CASSETRWKTQYF. Using reference TRBV2 and TRBJ2-5 for the parts outside the CDR3, the full variable domain is EPEVTQTPSHQVTQMGQEVILRCVPISNHLYFYWYRQILGQKVEFLVSFYNNEISEKSEIFDDQFSVERPDGSNFTLKIRSTKLEDSAMYFCASSETRWKTQYFGPGTRLLVL.